The rows below give T cell receptor beta chains drawn from one sample of a study of vaccination effects on CD4 cells after COVID-19. No antigen has been assigned to these receptors. TCRdb's table, derived via immunoSEQ multiplex PCR, lists solely in-frame clones and lacks some. The sample has about 52,000 clones, more than 75% seen once. The starting material was CD4+ T cells from PBMCs cultured with HCoV-OC43 spike peptides, obtained before COVID-19 vaccination. The receptor set was obtained from a human donor who received a COVID-19 vaccine. Each CDR3 is given with its conserved first and last residue. A D gene is named only where the DNA matches it firmly. Clone size is not always given. Where it is, it says once, few, many or a class for expanded clones.

D: -; V: TRBV6-1; size: -; J: TRBJ1-1; DNA: TGTGCCAGCAGTGAAGCCGGGGCCTACACCGAGGACACTGAAGCTTTCTTT; CDR3: CASSEAGAYTEDTEAFF
D: -; V: TRBV19; size: -; J: TRBJ1-2; DNA: TGTGCCAGTAGTGTCGACAGGTATGGGTATGGCTACACCTTC; CDR3: CASSVDRYGYGYTF
D: -; V: TRBV4-1; size: -; J: TRBJ2-2; DNA: TGCGCCAGCAGCCAAAGGCAGGACGGGGAGCTGTTTTTT; CDR3: CASSQRQDGELFF
D: -; V: TRBV7-8; size: -; J: TRBJ2-2; DNA: TGTGCCAGCAGCCAATTACAGGGCGCCGGGGAGCTGTTTTTT; CDR3: CASSQLQGAGELFF
D: -; V: TRBV6-6; size: -; J: TRBJ1-1; DNA: TGTGCCAGCATCATGATACAGAACACTGAAGCTTTCTTT; CDR3: CASIMIQNTEAFF
D: -; V: TRBV29-1; size: -; J: TRBJ2-5; DNA: TGCAGCGTTGATCTCCAGGGGGGGCGGGAGACCCAGTACTTC; CDR3: CSVDLQGGRETQYF
D: -; V: TRBV24-1; size: -; J: TRBJ2-5; DNA: TGTGCCACCAGTCGGGGTAGCCGAGAGACCCAGTACTTC; CDR3: CATSRGSRETQYF
D: -; V: TRBV20-1; size: -; J: TRBJ2-3; DNA: TGCAGTGCTAGGTCAGATACGCAGTATTTT; CDR3: CSARSDTQYF
D: -; V: TRBV7-2; size: -; J: TRBJ1-6; DNA: TGTGCCAGCAGCTCTTTCGACAGGTCTCTTCCACCCCTCCACTTT; CDR3: CASSSFDRSLPPLHF
D: TRBD2; V: TRBV5-1; size: -; J: TRBJ2-5; DNA: TGCGCCAGCAGCTTGTTCGCCGGGGGGGCGCGAGAGACCCAGTACTTC; CDR3: CASSLFAGGARETQYF
D: TRBD1; V: TRBV27; size: few; J: TRBJ1-2; DNA: TGTGCCAGCAGTTTACAGGGGACAGGGGGCCTCTATGGCTACACCTTC; CDR3: CASSLQGTGGLYGYTF
D: TRBD1; V: TRBV3-1/TRBV3-2; size: -; J: TRBJ1-4; DNA: TGTGCCAGCAGCCAAGCTCCGGGACAGAAAAATGAAAAACTGTTTTTT; CDR3: CASSQAPGQKNEKLFF
D: -; V: TRBV3-1/TRBV3-2; size: -; J: TRBJ2-1; DNA: TGTGCCAGCAGCCTACTAGGGGGGAATGAGCAGTTCTTC; CDR3: CASSLLGGNEQFF
D: TRBD1; V: TRBV28; size: -; J: TRBJ1-1; DNA: TGTGCCAGCAATTTCTACAGAACAGGGGCCGCTGAAGCTTTCTTT; CDR3: CASNFYRTGAAEAFF
D: -; V: TRBV6-5; size: -; J: TRBJ2-5; DNA: TGTGCCAGCAAGTTCCAGGGAGGAGAGACCCAGTACTTC; CDR3: CASKFQGGETQYF
D: -; V: TRBV6-5; size: few; J: TRBJ1-1; DNA: TGTGCCAGCAGTTACACATTTAGGAACACTGAAGCTTTCTTT; CDR3: CASSYTFRNTEAFF
D: -; V: TRBV2; size: -; J: TRBJ2-3; DNA: TGTGCCAGCAGTGCAAGAGCGCAGGACGGAGATACGCAGTATTTT; CDR3: CASSARAQDGDTQYF
D: TRBD1; V: TRBV19; size: -; J: TRBJ2-6; DNA: TGTGCCAGTAGTATCGGGACAGGGGCCGGGGCCAACGTCCTGACTTTC; CDR3: CASSIGTGAGANVLTF
D: TRBD1; V: TRBV6-1; size: once; J: TRBJ2-3; DNA: TGTGCCAGCAGCCTACGGACAGGGGCGACAGATACGCAGTATTTT; CDR3: CASSLRTGATDTQYF
D: TRBD1; V: TRBV19; size: -; J: TRBJ2-1; DNA: TGTGCCAGTACCGCCGGGACAGGGAGGTACAATGAGCAGTTCTTC; CDR3: CASTAGTGRYNEQFF
D: -; V: TRBV5-6; size: few; J: TRBJ1-5; DNA: TGTGCCAGCAGCTTGCGGTCCAGTAGCAATCAGCCCCAGCATTTT; CDR3: CASSLRSSSNQPQHF
D: -; V: TRBV4-1; size: -; J: TRBJ2-6; DNA: TGCGCCAGCAGCCAGGGTGTGAGTGGGGCCAACGTCCTGACTTTC; CDR3: CASSQGVSGANVLTF
D: -; V: TRBV1; size: -; J: TRBJ2-5; DNA: TGCACCAGCAGCCAAGAAACTGGGGGGGGAAGGACAGAGACCCAGTACTTC; CDR3: CTSSQETGGGRTETQYF
D: TRBD1; V: TRBV2; size: -; J: TRBJ1-6; DNA: TGTGCCAGTGAGGGACAGATCAATTCACCCCTCCACTTT; CDR3: CASEGQINSPLHF
D: -; V: TRBV19; size: -; J: TRBJ1-5; DNA: TGTGCCAGTAGTATTTTATCCTCCGGCAATCAGCCCCAGCATTTT; CDR3: CASSILSSGNQPQHF
D: -; V: TRBV11-2; size: -; J: TRBJ2-5; DNA: TGTGCCAGCAGCTTATTTCAGGGGGGAGAGACCCAGTACTTC; CDR3: CASSLFQGGETQYF
D: -; V: TRBV7-9; size: few; J: TRBJ1-4; DNA: TGTGCCAGCAGCCTCCAATGGGGATTGGATGAAAAACTGTTTTTT; CDR3: CASSLQWGLDEKLFF
D: TRBD2; V: TRBV6-5; size: -; J: TRBJ2-3; DNA: TGTGCCAGCAGCCGGGGGGGCAGCACAGATACGCAGTATTTT; CDR3: CASSRGGSTDTQYF
D: -; V: TRBV2; size: -; J: TRBJ2-5; DNA: TGTGCCAGCAGTGAAAGGGTGGCGGAGACCCAGTACTTC; CDR3: CASSERVAETQYF
D: -; V: TRBV10-1; size: -; J: TRBJ2-2; DNA: TGCGCCAGCAGTGGACAGTACGGGGAGCTGTTTTTT; CDR3: CASSGQYGELFF
D: -; V: TRBV21-1; size: -; J: TRBJ1-2; DNA: TGTGCCAGCAGCAACTTGGGTAAGGAGAAGTGGGGCTACACCTTC; CDR3: CASSNLGKEKWGYTF
D: TRBD1; V: TRBV6-5; size: few; J: TRBJ1-2; DNA: TGTGCCAGCAGTAAGGACAGGGTCCGTGGCTACACCTTC; CDR3: CASSKDRVRGYTF